Below, 4 T cell receptor beta chains from the same sample are listed, as sequenced in a study of blood T cell repertoires in COVID-19. TCRdb's copy holds only in-frame clones and misses some; the assay was immunoSEQ multiplex PCR. The data contain tens of thousands of clones, more than 70% of them singletons. Specimen: peripheral blood. Receptors originate from a human donor in a cohort sampled during active COVID-19.

The chain recombines TRBV12-2 with TRBJ2-1; no check of the table's D call, TRBD2, against the DNA was made. TRBV12-2 is a listed pseudogene. The CDR3 is made up of 21 amino acids. The CDR3 reads CASRLEGTTSGGSSSYNEQFF. The CDR3, as DNA: TGTGCAAGTCGCTTAGAAGGGACTACTAGCGGGGGATCTAGCTCCTACAATGAGCAGTTCTTC.

This clone was observed a few times. This chain connects TRBV28 to TRBJ2-7; D unresolved. Germline V CDR1 and CDR2: MDHEN, SYDVKM. The V gene lost 5 bases and the J gene lost 2 bases, with 13 bases spanning the gap. This CDR3 has 14 residues. The CDR3 reads CASSPPSFTYEQYF. CDR3 nucleotides: TGTGCCAGCAGTCCCCCGAGCTTTACCTACGAGCAGTACTTC.

The chain is built from TRBV12-3 or TRBV12-4 and TRBJ1-1; 8 positions match TRBD1. Trimming took 8 bases from V and 4 from J; bases not matched to a gene: 3. This CDR3 comprises 12 residues. The CDR3 reads CASGDRGTEAFF. CDR3 in DNA: TGTGCCAGCGGAGACAGGGGCACTGAAGCTTTCTTT.

This chain links TRBV3-1 (or the pseudogene TRBV3-2) with TRBJ2-6; D gene uncertain. Trimming left V 0 bases short and J 2 bases short, with 11 bases between. This CDR3 spans 17 amino acids. Germline V gene sequence: CDR1 LGHDT, CDR2 YNNKEL (reference sequence). The CDR3 here is CASSQDTRWAGANVLTF. CDR3 nucleotide sequence: TGTGCCAGCAGCCAAGATACCAGGTGGGCTGGGGCCAACGTCCTGACTTTC.